Below, 12 T cell receptor beta chains from the same sample are listed, as sequenced in a study of identical twins. TCRdb re-called the 5' RACE reads through MiXCR, storing one row per CDR3 protein. The data show 450,000 to 500,000 distinct CDR3 sequences, roughly an eighth seen once. These same records also appear under a second study, on yellow fever vaccine responses in identical twins.

Specimen: CD4+ T cells sorted from blood. These receptors were obtained from a woman under 30 in good health.

The chain recombines TRBV27 with TRBJ2-3; a weak D match, TRBD2 (7 bases). Deletions cut 3 bases from V and 5 bases from J, with 15 bases between. CDR1 MNHEY and CDR2 SMNVEV come from the germline V gene (reference sequence). The CDR3 loop spans 15 amino acids. The CDR3 nucleotides are TGTGCCAGCAGTTTCGGGGGGCTGGGTGAAGATACGCAGTATTTT. This encodes CASSFGGLGEDTQYF.

This clonotype was detected ten times or more. This chain connects TRBV5-1 to TRBJ2-3; 9 bases are a match to TRBD1. CDR1 is SGHRS and CDR2 is YFSETQ in the germline V gene. The CDR3 is 14 residues long. V was clipped by 5 bases and J by 6 bases; unmatched bases: 7. The CDR3 DNA sequence: TGCGCCAGCAGTCGGGGACAGGGCGCGGATACGCAGTATTTT. Translated: CASSRGQGADTQYF.

This clonotype occurred a few times. V is TRBV12-3 or TRBV12-4 and J is TRBJ2-7; tentative D call: TRBD2 (6 bases). The V and J ends lost 5 bases and 2 bases respectively, with 10 bases between them. This CDR3 region has 13 residues. This CDR3 reads CASSRLGPYEQYF. Here the CDR3 DNA reads TGTGCCAGCAGTCGACTAGGGCCCTACGAGCAGTACTTC.

J is TRBJ2-3 and V is TRBV10-2; 12 nucleotides align to TRBD1. This CDR3 region has 16 residues. Germline V gene data show CDR1 as WSHSY and CDR2 as SAAADI. J lost 5 bases, V lost 3 bases, and 6 bases had no gene match. CDR3 sequence: CASSDYRDRGQDTQYF. The CDR3 DNA is TGCGCCAGCAGTGACTATCGGGACAGGGGGCAAGATACGCAGTATTTT.

The J gene is TRBJ2-5, the V gene TRBV5-1; the match to TRBD1 covers 7 bases. This CDR3 contains 14 residues. V dropped 4 bases and J dropped 4; count of bases not matched to a gene: 7. Germline V gene lookup returns CDR1 SGHRS and CDR2 YFSETQ. The CDR3 DNA is TGCGCCAGCAGCCGGCGGACAGGCGGAGAGACCCAGTACTTC. This encodes CASSRRTGGETQYF.

The chain is built from TRBV27 and TRBJ1-1; D unresolved. Trimming took 9 bases from V and 4 from J, leaving 15 bases between them. The CDR3 length is 13 residues. Per germline, CDR1 MNHEY and CDR2 SMNVEV (reference sequence). The CDR3 DNA follows: TGTGCCAGTAGGGAGACTACCCGCACTGAAGCTTTCTTT. This codes for CASRETTRTEAFF.

This clonotype was counted between two and nine times. The chain joins TRBV6-2 or TRBV6-3 to TRBJ2-3; D gene uncertain. V gave up 6 bases and J gave up 2 bases, with 6 bases separating them. The CDR3 covers 12 residues. The germline V gene encodes CDR1 MNHEY and CDR2 SVGEGT. CDR3: CASSITTDTQYF. The CDR3 bases are TGTGCCAGCAGCATAACCACAGATACGCAGTATTTT.

The chain employs TRBV20-1 and TRBJ2-7; 7 nucleotides line up with TRBD2. The V gene end was trimmed by 1 base and the J gene end by 4 bases; junction bases not matched to a gene: 10. Per the germline V gene, CDR1 is DFQATT and CDR2 is SNEGSKA (reference sequence). The CDR3 spans 15 residues. DNA of the CDR3: TGCAGTGCTAGAGGTAGCGGCAGGGAGGGTTACGAGCAGTACTTC. Translating it yields CSARGSGREGYEQYF.

V usage is TRBV6-1 and J usage is TRBJ2-3; 8 bases align to TRBD1. Looked up from germline, CDR1 is MNHNS and CDR2 is SASEGT. The junction had 6 bases not matched to a gene; V was cut back by 8 bases and J by 2 bases. CDR3 length equals 14 residues. For the CDR3, the DNA is TGTGCCAGCTCGACAGGGGCTTCCACAGATACGCAGTATTTT. Protein sequence: CASSTGASTDTQYF.

This clonotype was counted between two and nine times. The chain joins TRBV7-9 to TRBJ1-4; a weak D match, TRBD1 (6 bases). CDR1 SEHNR and CDR2 FQNEAQ come from the germline V gene (reference sequence). V dropped 4 bases and J dropped 5 bases, with 14 bases sitting between them. This CDR3 is 15 amino acids long. The CDR3 spells CASSSGRGRNEKLFF. DNA for the CDR3: TGTGCCAGCAGCTCCGGCCGGGGGCGGAATGAAAAACTGTTTTTT.

The chain has TRBV7-2 and TRBJ2-1; 8 nucleotides agree with TRBD1. Unmatched junction bases numbered 2, after V lost 5 bases and J lost 2 bases. From germline, CDR1 is SGHTA and CDR2 FQGNSA. The CDR3 runs to 14 residues. CDR3 region: CASSVQGAYNEQFF. DNA for the CDR3: TGTGCCAGCAGCGTACAGGGGGCCTACAATGAGCAGTTCTTC. The whole variable domain, filled in from reference TRBV7-2 and TRBJ2-1, reads GAGVSQSPSNKVTEKGKDVELRCDPISGHTALYWYRQSLGQGLEFLIYFQGNSAPDKSGLPSDRFSAERTGGSVSTLTIQRTQQEDSAVYLCASSVQGAYNEQFFGPGTRLTVL.

J is TRBJ2-1 and V is TRBV20-1, with D unresolved. V was trimmed by 2 bases and J by 8 bases, leaving 10 bases between them. Per germline, CDR1 DFQATT and CDR2 SNEGSKA (reference sequence). CDR3 size: 12 residues. The CDR3 coding sequence is TGCAGTGCTAGACTAATAGGCGATGAGCAGTTCTTC. It yields the protein CSARLIGDEQFF.